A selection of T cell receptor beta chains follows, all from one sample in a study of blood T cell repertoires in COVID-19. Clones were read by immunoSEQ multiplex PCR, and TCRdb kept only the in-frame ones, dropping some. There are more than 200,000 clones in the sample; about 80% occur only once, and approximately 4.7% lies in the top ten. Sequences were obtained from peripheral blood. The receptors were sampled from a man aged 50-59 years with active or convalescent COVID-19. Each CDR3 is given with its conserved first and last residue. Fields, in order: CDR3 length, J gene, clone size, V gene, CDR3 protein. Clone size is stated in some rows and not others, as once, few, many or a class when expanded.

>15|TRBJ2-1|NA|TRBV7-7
CASSSTSGGDNEQFF
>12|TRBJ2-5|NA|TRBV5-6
CASGRGVETQYF
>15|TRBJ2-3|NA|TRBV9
CASSQAGQATDTQYF
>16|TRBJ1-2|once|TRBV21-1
CASSPEAPPDNYGYTF
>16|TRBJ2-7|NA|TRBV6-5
CASSYAGTGGWDEQYF
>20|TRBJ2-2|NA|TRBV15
CATSRDHGTTRTRNTGELFF
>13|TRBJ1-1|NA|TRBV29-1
CSVEERRDSEAFF
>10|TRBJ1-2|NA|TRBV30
CAWSRRDYTF
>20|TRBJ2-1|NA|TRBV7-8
CASSLAREGLAGRWNNEQFF
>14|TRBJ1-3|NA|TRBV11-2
CASSQGASGNTIYF
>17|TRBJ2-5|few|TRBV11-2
CASSLGLSIRAGETQYF
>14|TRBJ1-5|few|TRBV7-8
CASSIQGADQPQHF
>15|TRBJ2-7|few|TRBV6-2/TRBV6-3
CASRPTGTGGNEQYF
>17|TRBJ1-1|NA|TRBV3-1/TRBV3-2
CASSPSIPGQGNTEAFF
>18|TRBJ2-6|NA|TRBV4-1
CATSREGVPLSGANVLTF
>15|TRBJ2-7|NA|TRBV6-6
CASRGGQGARYEQYF
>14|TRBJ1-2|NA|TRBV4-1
CASSQPTTGYGYTF
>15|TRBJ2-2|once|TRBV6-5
CASSSIAGLTGELFF
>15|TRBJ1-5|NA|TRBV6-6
CASRSTGGSNQPQHF
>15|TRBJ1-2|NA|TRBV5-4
CASSPPSRIHYGYTF
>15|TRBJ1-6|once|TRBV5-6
CASSLERTDASPLHF
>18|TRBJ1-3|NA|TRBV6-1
CASSEARGQAYSGNTIYF
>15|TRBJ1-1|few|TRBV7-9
CASSLAGQGDAEAFF
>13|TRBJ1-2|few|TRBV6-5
CASSLTGNYGYTF
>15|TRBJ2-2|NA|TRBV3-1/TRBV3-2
CASSPLPVDTGELFF
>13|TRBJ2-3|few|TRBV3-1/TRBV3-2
CASSQARGDTQYF
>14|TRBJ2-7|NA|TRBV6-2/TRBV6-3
CASSYLPGSYEQYF
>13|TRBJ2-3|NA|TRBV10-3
CATRGGATDTQYF
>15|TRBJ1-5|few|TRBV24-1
CATSRPGGSNQPQHF
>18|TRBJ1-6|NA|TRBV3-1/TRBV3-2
CASSQQRAGSSYNSPLHF